The rows below give T cell receptor beta chains drawn from one sample of a study of blood T cell repertoires in COVID-19. The protocol was immunoSEQ multiplex PCR, while the TCRdb copy is restricted to in-frame clones and leaves out a portion. The sample carries around 70,000 clones, roughly 92% recorded once. The source material was peripheral blood. The origin of the receptors is a man in his fifties with COVID-19, enrolled during active disease. Each CDR3 is given with its conserved first and last residue. D genes are given only for firm matches. Rows may omit the clone size; those that give it use once, few, many or a size class.

d_gene: TRBD1
v_gene: TRBV18
j_gene: TRBJ2-5
abundance: once
CDR3aa: CASSPLGTDQETQYF
CDR3nt: TGTGCCAGCTCACCCTTGGGGACAGACCAAGAGACCCAGTACTTC

d_gene: TRBD1
v_gene: TRBV18
j_gene: TRBJ2-5
abundance: NA
CDR3aa: CASSPTGFQETQYF
CDR3nt: TGTGCCAGCTCACCGACAGGGTTCCAAGAGACCCAGTACTTC

d_gene: NA
v_gene: TRBV2
j_gene: TRBJ2-5
abundance: NA
CDR3aa: CASRQGTIQETQYF
CDR3nt: TGTGCCAGCAGACAGGGCACTATTCAAGAGACCCAGTACTTC

d_gene: TRBD2
v_gene: TRBV28
j_gene: TRBJ2-3
abundance: NA
CDR3aa: CASSSGLAGDTQYF
CDR3nt: TGTGCCAGCAGTTCGGGACTAGCGGGTGATACGCAGTATTTT

d_gene: TRBD1
v_gene: TRBV7-3
j_gene: TRBJ1-1
abundance: few
CDR3aa: CASAGGASTEAFF
CDR3nt: TGTGCCAGCGCAGGGGGCGCTTCCACTGAAGCTTTCTTT

d_gene: NA
v_gene: TRBV19
j_gene: TRBJ2-3
abundance: NA
CDR3aa: CASSTPGRPNTQYF
CDR3nt: TGTGCCAGTAGTACCCCAGGCAGGCCAAATACGCAGTATTTT

d_gene: TRBD2
v_gene: TRBV5-6
j_gene: TRBJ2-1
abundance: NA
CDR3aa: CASSPLADYNEQFF
CDR3nt: TGTGCCAGCAGCCCACTAGCGGACTACAATGAGCAGTTCTTC

d_gene: NA
v_gene: TRBV5-1
j_gene: TRBJ1-2
abundance: NA
CDR3aa: CASSLGTTNYGYTF
CDR3nt: TGCGCCAGCAGCTTGGGCACAACTAACTATGGCTACACCTTC

d_gene: NA
v_gene: TRBV3-1/TRBV3-2
j_gene: TRBJ2-2
abundance: NA
CDR3aa: CASSQGRTVGELFF
CDR3nt: TGTGCCAGCAGCCAAGGAAGGACAGTCGGGGAGCTGTTTTTT

d_gene: NA
v_gene: TRBV6-2/TRBV6-3
j_gene: TRBJ1-1
abundance: NA
CDR3aa: CASSYRGGNTEAFF
CDR3nt: TGTGCCAGCAGTTACAGGGGTGGAAACACTGAAGCTTTCTTT

d_gene: NA
v_gene: TRBV5-8
j_gene: TRBJ1-5
abundance: NA
CDR3aa: CASSWEAGSGNQPQHF
CDR3nt: TGTGCCAGCAGCTGGGAAGCAGGGTCGGGCAATCAGCCCCAGCATTTT

d_gene: TRBD1
v_gene: TRBV11-2
j_gene: TRBJ1-6
abundance: NA
CDR3aa: CASSPFGGTGGSPLHF
CDR3nt: TGTGCCAGCAGCCCCTTCGGGGGGACAGGGGGATCACCCCTCCACTTT

d_gene: NA
v_gene: TRBV27
j_gene: TRBJ1-6
abundance: NA
CDR3aa: CASRKEGYNSPLHF
CDR3nt: TGTGCCAGCAGGAAGGAGGGCTATAATTCACCCCTCCACTTT

d_gene: NA
v_gene: TRBV11-2
j_gene: TRBJ1-1
abundance: NA
CDR3aa: CASRTGGNTEAFF
CDR3nt: TGTGCCAGCCGGACGGGAGGGAACACTGAAGCTTTCTTT

d_gene: NA
v_gene: TRBV5-4
j_gene: TRBJ2-3
abundance: NA
CDR3aa: CASSLGQRTDTQYF
CDR3nt: TGTGCCAGCAGTCTAGGACAGCGCACAGATACGCAGTATTTT

d_gene: NA
v_gene: TRBV7-9
j_gene: TRBJ1-2
abundance: NA
CDR3aa: CASSVFPDYGYTF
CDR3nt: TGTGCCAGCAGCGTATTCCCGGACTATGGCTACACCTTC

d_gene: NA
v_gene: TRBV30
j_gene: TRBJ2-2
abundance: NA
CDR3aa: CAWKGVGELFF
CDR3nt: TGTGCCTGGAAGGGGGTCGGGGAGCTGTTTTTT

d_gene: NA
v_gene: TRBV10-3
j_gene: TRBJ1-1
abundance: NA
CDR3aa: CAISDGMQREAFF
CDR3nt: TGTGCCATCAGTGATGGAATGCAGCGAGAAGCTTTCTTT

d_gene: TRBD1
v_gene: TRBV10-3
j_gene: TRBJ2-2
abundance: NA
CDR3aa: CAISEDRGRTGELFF
CDR3nt: TGTGCCATCAGTGAGGACAGGGGCAGAACCGGGGAGCTGTTTTTT

d_gene: TRBD1
v_gene: TRBV5-1
j_gene: TRBJ2-2
abundance: NA
CDR3aa: CASSLTGGQNTGELFF
CDR3nt: TGCGCCAGCAGCTTAACAGGGGGGCAGAACACCGGGGAGCTGTTTTTT

d_gene: NA
v_gene: TRBV6-4
j_gene: TRBJ2-1
abundance: once
CDR3aa: CASSLRTDSYEQFF
CDR3nt: TGTGCCAGCAGTCTACGGACAGATAGTTATGAGCAGTTCTTC

d_gene: TRBD1
v_gene: TRBV3-1/TRBV3-2
j_gene: TRBJ1-4
abundance: NA
CDR3aa: CASSPDPRGTGKEKLFF
CDR3nt: TGTGCCAGCAGCCCAGACCCAAGAGGGACAGGAAAGGAAAAACTGTTTTTT

d_gene: TRBD2
v_gene: TRBV19
j_gene: TRBJ2-1
abundance: NA
CDR3aa: CASSLQGTSGSNEQFF
CDR3nt: TGTGCCAGTAGCCTTCAAGGGACTAGCGGGAGCAATGAGCAGTTCTTC

d_gene: TRBD2
v_gene: TRBV30
j_gene: TRBJ2-7
abundance: NA
CDR3aa: CAWSVYGLVYEQYF
CDR3nt: TGTGCCTGGAGTGTATACGGACTAGTTTACGAGCAGTACTTC

d_gene: NA
v_gene: TRBV5-3
j_gene: TRBJ2-3
abundance: NA
CDR3aa: CARSLLRRLVTDTQYF
CDR3nt: TGTGCCAGAAGCTTGTTAAGGAGACTAGTCACAGATACGCAGTATTTT

d_gene: TRBD2
v_gene: TRBV20-1
j_gene: TRBJ2-3
abundance: NA
CDR3aa: CSASGTSGPNTDTQYF
CDR3nt: TGCAGTGCTAGTGGGACTAGCGGGCCAAACACAGATACGCAGTATTTT

d_gene: NA
v_gene: TRBV6-2/TRBV6-3
j_gene: TRBJ2-4
abundance: NA
CDR3aa: CASSYIGGTVRNIQYF
CDR3nt: TGTGCCAGCAGTTATATCGGCGGGACTGTTAGGAACATTCAGTACTTC